This T cell receptor beta chain was recorded in a study of CD8+CD57+ T cells in acquired aplastic anemia. About the research overall: DNA per sorted CD4+ or CD8+ sample ranged about 0.18 to 30 ug, averaging around 3.1 ug. Findings and limits, study-wide: Patients and controls were not found to differ significantly in CD8+ Simpson's diversity. Patients and controls were found to share twenty-nine CD8+ CDR3 sequences.

Profiling that covered TCR beta VDJ and CDR3 relied on genomic DNA as its template. MiXCR, run by TCRdb on the reads, gives a single entry per CDR3 protein. This sample carries 150,000 or so distinct CDR3 sequences, just under 65% of them seen once, and the ten largest clones take under 50%. Notes on this clonotype: The antigen is undetermined.

V was shortened by 4 bases and J by 0 bases, with 10 bases between the two germline ends. CDR3 size: 15 residues. CDR1 is SEHNR and CDR2 is FQNEAQ in the germline V gene (reference sequence). The sequence came from a human donor in good health. This rearrangement joins TRBV7-9 to TRBJ1-3; weak D call: TRBD1 (5 bases). The sequenced sample consisted of sorted CD4+, CD8+, or CD8+CD57+ T cells (not recorded which) from PBMCs. DNA of the CDR3: TGTGCCAGCAGCTCAGACAGAGACTCTGGAAACACCATATATTTT. This encodes CASSSDRDSGNTIYF.